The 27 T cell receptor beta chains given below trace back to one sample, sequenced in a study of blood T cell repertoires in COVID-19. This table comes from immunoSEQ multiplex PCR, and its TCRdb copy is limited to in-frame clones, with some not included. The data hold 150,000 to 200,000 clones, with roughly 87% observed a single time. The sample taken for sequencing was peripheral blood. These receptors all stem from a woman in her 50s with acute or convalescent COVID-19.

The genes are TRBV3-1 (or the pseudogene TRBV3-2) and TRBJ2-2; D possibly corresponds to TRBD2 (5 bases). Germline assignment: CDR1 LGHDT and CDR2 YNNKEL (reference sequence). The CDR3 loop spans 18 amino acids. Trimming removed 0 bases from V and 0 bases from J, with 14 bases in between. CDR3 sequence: CASSQDRGAPANTGELFF. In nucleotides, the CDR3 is TGTGCCAGCAGCCAAGATCGGGGAGCCCCTGCGAACACCGGGGAGCTGTTTTTT.

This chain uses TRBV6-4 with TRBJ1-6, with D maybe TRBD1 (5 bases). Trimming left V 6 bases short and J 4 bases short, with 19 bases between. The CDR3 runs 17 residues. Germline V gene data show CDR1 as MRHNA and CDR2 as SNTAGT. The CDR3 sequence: CASRGGDPNPYNSPLHF. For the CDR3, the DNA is TGTGCCAGCAGGGGAGGGGACCCGAACCCATATAATTCACCCCTCCACTTT.

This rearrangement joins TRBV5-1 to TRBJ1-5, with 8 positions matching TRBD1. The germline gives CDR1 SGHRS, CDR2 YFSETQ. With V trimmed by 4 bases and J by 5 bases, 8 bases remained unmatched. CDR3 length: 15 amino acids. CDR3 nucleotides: TGCGCCAGCAGCCCCGGACAGGGCGGGGATCAGCCCCAGCATTTT. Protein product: CASSPGQGGDQPQHF.

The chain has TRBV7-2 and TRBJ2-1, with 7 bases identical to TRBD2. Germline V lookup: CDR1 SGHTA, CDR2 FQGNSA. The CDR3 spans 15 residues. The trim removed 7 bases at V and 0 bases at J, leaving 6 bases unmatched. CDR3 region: CASNQRDSSYNEQFF. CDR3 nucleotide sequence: TGTGCCAGCAACCAGCGGGATAGCTCCTACAATGAGCAGTTCTTC.

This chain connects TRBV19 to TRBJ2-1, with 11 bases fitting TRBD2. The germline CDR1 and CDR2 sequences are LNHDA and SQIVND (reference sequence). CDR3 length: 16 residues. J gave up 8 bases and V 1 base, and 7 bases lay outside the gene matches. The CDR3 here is CASSIVAGGPYDEQFF. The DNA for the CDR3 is TGTGCCAGTAGTATAGTAGCGGGGGGGCCTTATGATGAGCAGTTCTTC.

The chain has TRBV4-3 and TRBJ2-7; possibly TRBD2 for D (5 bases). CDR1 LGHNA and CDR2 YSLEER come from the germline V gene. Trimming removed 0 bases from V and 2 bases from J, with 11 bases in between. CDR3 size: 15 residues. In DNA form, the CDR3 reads TGCGCCAGCAGCCAAGAAGTTAGCGTCGCCTACGAGCAGTACTTC. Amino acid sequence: CASSQEVSVAYEQYF.

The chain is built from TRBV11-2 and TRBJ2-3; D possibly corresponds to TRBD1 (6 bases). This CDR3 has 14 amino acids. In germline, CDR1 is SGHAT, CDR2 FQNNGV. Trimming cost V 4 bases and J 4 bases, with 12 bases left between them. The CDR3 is CASSSEGGSDTQYF. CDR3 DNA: TGTGCCAGCAGCTCGGAAGGGGGTTCAGATACGCAGTATTTT.

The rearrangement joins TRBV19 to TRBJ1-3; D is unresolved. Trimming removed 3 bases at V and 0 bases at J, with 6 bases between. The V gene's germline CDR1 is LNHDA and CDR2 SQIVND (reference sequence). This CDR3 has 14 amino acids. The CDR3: CASSIQSSGNTIYF. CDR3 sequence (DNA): TGTGCCAGTAGTATTCAGTCCTCTGGAAACACCATATATTTT.

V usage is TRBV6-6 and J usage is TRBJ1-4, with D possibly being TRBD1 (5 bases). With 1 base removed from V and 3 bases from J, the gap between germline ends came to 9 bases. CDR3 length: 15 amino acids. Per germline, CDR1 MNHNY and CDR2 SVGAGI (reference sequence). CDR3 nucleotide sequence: TGTGCCAGCAGTTACTGGACGGGGGCTAATGAAAAACTGTTTTTT. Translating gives CASSYWTGANEKLFF.

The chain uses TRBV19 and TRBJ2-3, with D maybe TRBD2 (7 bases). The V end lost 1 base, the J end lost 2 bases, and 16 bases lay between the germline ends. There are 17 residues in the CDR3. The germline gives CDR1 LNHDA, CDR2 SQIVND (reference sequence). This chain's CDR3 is CASSIAGGQGFTDTQYF. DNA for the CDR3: TGTGCCAGTAGTATAGCGGGGGGCCAGGGGTTCACAGATACGCAGTATTTT.

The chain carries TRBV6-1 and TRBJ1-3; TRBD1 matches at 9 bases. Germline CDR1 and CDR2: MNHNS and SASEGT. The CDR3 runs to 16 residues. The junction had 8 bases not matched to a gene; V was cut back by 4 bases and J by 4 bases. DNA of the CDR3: TGTGCCAGCAGTGGATTACAGGGGGCAGGAGGAAACACCATATATTTT. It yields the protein CASSGLQGAGGNTIYF.

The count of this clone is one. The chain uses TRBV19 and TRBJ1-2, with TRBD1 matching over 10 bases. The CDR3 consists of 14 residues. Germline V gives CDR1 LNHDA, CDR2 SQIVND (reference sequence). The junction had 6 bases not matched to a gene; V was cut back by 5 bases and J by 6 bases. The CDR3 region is CASSRQGALNGYTF. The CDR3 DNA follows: TGTGCCAGTAGTCGACAGGGGGCGCTGAATGGCTACACCTTC.

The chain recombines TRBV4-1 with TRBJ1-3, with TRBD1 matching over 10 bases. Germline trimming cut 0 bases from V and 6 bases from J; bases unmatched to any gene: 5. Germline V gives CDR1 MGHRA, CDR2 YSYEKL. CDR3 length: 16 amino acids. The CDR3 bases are TGCGCCAGCAGCCAAGATCGGCGACAGGGGGCAAACACCATATATTTT. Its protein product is CASSQDRRQGANTIYF.

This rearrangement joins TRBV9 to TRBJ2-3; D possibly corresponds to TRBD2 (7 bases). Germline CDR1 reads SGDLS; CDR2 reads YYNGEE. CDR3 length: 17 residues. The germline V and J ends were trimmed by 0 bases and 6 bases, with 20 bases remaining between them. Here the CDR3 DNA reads TGTGCCAGCAGCGTAGCCGGAGGGGGAGGGCCTTGGGATACGCAGTATTTT. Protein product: CASSVAGGGGPWDTQYF.

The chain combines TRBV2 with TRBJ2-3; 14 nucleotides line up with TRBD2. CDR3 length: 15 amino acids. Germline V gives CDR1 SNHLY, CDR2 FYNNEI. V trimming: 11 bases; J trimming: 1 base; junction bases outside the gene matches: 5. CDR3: CAGRLAGGRTDTQYF. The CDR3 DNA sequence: TGTGCCGGACGACTAGCGGGGGGGCGCACAGATACGCAGTATTTT.

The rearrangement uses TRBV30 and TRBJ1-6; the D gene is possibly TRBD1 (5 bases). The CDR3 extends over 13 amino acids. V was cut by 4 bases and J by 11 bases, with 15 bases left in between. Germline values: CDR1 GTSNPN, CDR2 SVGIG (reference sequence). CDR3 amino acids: CAWTPQAHTPLHF. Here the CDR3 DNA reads TGTGCCTGGACCCCACAGGCACATACACCCCTCCACTTT.

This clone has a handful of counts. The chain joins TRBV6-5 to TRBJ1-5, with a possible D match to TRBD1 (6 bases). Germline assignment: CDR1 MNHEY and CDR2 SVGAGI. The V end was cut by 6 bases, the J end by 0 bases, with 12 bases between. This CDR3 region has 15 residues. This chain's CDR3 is CASRSQGLSNQPQHF. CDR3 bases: TGTGCCAGCAGATCCCAGGGGCTTAGCAATCAGCCCCAGCATTTT.

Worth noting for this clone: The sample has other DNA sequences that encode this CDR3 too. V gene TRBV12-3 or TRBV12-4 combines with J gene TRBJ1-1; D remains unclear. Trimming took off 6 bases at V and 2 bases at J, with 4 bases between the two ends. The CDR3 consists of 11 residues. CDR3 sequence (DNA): TGTGCCAGCAGCCAAAACACTGAAGCTTTCTTT. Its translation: CASSQNTEAFF.

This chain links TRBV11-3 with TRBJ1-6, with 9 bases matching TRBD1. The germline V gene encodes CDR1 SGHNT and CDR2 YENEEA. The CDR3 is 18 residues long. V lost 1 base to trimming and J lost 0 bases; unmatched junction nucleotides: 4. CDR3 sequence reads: CASSLGTGDVSYNSPLHF. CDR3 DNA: TGTGCCAGCAGCTTAGGGACAGGGGATGTCTCCTATAATTCACCCCTCCACTTT.

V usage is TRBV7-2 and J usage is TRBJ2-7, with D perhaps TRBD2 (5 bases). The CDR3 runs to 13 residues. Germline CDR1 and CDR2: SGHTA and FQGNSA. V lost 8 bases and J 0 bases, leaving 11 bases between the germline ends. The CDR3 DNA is TGTGCCAGCCGTCTAGCATCCTCCTACGAGCAGTACTTC. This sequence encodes CASRLASSYEQYF.

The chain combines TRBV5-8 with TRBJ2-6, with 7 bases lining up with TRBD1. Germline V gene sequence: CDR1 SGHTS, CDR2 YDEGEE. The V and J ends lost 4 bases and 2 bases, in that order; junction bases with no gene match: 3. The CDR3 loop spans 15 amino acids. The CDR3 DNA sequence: TGTGCCAGCAGCCAGGGACAGCCTGGGGCCAACGTCCTGACTTTC. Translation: CASSQGQPGANVLTF.

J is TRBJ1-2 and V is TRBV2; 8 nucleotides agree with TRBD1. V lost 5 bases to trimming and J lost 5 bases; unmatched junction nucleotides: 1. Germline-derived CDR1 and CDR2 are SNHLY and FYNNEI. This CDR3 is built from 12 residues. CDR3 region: CASSRTGYGYTF. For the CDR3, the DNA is TGTGCCAGCAGTCGGACAGGGTATGGCTACACCTTC.

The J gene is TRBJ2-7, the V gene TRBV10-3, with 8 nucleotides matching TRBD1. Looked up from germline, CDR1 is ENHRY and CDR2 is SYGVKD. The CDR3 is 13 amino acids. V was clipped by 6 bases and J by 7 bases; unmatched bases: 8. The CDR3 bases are TGTGCCATCAGCGACAGGGGAGGTATGGAGCAGTACTTC. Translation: CAISDRGGMEQYF.

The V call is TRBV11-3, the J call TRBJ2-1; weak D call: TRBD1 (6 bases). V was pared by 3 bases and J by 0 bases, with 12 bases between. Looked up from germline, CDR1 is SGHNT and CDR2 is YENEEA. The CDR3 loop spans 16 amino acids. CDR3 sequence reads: CASSFRQDPSYNEQFF. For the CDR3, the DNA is TGTGCCAGCAGCTTCCGACAGGACCCCTCCTACAATGAGCAGTTCTTC.

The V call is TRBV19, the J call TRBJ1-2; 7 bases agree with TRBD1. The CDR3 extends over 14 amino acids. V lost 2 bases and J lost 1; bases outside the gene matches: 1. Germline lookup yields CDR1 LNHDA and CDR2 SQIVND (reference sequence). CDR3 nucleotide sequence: TGTGCCAGTAGTATAAACAGGGGTAACTATGGCTACACCTTC. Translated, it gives CASSINRGNYGYTF.

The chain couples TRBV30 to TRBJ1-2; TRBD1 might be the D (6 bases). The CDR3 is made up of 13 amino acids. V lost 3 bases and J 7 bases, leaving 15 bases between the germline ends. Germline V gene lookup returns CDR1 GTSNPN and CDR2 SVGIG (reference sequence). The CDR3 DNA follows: TGTGCCTGGAGAGGCAGGGGAGGGGGTGGCTACACCTTC. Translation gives CAWRGRGGGGYTF.

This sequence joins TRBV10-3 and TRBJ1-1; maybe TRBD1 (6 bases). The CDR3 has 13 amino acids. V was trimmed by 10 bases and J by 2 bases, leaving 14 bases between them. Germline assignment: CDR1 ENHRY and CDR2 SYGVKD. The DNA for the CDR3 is TGTGCCACTTCGGGGGGGCACAACACTGAAGCTTTCTTT. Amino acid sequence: CATSGGHNTEAFF.